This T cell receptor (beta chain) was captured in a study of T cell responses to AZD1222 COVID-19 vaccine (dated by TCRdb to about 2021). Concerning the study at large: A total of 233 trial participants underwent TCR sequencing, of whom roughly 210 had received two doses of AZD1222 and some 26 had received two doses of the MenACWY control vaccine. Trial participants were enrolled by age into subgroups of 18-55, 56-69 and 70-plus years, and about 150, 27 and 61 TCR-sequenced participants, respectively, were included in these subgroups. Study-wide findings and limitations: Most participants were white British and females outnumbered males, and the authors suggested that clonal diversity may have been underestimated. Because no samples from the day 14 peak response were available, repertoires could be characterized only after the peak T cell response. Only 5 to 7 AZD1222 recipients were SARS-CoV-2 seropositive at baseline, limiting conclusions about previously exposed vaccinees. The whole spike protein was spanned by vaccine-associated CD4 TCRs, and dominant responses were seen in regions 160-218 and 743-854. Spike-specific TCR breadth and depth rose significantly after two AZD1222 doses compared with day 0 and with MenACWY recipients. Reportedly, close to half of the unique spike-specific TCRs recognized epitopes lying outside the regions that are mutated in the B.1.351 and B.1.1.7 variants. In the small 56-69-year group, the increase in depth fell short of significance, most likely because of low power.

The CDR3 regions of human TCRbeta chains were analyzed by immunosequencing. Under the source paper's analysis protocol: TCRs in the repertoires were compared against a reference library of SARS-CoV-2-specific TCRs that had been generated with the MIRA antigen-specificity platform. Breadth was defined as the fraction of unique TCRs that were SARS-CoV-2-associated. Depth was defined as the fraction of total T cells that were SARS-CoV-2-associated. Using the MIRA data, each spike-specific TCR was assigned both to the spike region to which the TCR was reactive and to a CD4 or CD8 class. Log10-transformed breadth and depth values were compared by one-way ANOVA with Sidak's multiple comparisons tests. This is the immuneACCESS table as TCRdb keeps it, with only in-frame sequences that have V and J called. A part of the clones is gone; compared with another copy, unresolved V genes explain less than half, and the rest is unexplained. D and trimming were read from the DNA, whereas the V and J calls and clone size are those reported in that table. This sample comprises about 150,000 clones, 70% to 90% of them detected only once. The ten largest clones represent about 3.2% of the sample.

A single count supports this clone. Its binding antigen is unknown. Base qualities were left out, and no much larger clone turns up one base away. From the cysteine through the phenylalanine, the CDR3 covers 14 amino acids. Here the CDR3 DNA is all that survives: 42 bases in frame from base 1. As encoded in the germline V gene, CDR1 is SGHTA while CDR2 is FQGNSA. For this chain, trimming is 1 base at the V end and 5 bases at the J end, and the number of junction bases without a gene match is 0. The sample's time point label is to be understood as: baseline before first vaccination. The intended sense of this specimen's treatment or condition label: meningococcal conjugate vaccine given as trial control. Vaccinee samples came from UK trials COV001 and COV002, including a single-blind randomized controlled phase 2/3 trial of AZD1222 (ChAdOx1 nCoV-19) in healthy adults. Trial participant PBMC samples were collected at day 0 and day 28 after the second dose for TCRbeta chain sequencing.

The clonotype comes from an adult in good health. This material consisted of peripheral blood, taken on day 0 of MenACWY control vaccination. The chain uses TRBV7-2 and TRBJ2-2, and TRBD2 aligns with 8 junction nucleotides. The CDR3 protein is CASSLVAGTGELFF. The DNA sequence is TGTGCCAGCAGCTTAGTAGCGGGGACCGGGGAGCTGTTTTTT.